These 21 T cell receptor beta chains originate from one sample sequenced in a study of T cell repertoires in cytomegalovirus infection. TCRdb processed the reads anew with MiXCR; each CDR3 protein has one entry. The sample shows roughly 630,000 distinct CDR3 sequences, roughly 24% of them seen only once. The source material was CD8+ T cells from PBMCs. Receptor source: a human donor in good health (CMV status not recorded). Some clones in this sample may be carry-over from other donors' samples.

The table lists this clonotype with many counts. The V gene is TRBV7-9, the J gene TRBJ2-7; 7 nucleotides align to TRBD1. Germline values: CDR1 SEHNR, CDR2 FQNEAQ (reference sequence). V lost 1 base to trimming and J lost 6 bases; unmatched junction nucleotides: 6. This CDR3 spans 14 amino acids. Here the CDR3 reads CASSLDVTGPEQYV. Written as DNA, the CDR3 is TGTGCCAGCAGCTTAGATGTGACAGGGCCCGAGCAGTACGTC.

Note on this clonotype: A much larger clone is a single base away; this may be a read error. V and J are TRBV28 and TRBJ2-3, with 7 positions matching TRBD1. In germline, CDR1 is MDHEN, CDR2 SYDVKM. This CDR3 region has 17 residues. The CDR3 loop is CANSSTNGTARPDTQYF. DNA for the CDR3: TGTGCCAACAGTTCCACTAACGGGACAGCTCGTCCGGATACGCAGTATTTT.

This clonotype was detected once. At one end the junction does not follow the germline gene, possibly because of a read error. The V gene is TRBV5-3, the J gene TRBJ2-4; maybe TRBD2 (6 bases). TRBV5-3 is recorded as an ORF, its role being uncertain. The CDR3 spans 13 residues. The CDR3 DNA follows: TGTGCCAGCAGCTTGGCGGAGGGGCCGTTTCAGCACTTC. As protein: CASSLAEGPFQHF.

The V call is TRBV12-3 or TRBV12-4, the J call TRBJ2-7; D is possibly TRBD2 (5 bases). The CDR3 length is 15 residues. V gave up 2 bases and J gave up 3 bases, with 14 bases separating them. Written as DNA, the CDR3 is TGTGCCAGCAGTTTAACCCTCCGGGAACACTACGAGCAGTACTTC. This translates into CASSLTLREHYEQYF.

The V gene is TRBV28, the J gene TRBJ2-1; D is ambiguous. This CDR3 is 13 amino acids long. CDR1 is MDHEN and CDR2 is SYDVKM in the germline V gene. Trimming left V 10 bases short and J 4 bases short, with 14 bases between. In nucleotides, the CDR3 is TGTGCCACCCTCGGGCTACTGTACAATGAGCAGTTCTTC. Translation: CATLGLLYNEQFF.

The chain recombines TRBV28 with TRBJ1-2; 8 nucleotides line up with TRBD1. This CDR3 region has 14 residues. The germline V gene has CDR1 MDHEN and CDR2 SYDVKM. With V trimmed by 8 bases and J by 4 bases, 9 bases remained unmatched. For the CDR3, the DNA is TGTGCCAGCGGAGGACAGGGAACCGTCTATGGCTACACCTTC. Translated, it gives CASGGQGTVYGYTF.

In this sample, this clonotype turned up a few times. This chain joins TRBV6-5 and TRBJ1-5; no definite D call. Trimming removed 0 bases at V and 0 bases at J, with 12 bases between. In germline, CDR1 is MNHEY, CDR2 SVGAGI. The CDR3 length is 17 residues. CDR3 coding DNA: TGTGCCAGCAGTTACTCTGAACAGATCTTTAGCAATCAGCCCCAGCATTTT. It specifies CASSYSEQIFSNQPQHF.

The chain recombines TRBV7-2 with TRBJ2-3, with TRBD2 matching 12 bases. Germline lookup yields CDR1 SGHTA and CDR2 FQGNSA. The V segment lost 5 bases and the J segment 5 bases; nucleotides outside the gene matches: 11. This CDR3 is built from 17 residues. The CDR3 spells CASSPSRPGLAGDTQYF. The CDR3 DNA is TGTGCCAGCAGCCCAAGTCGCCCGGGACTAGCGGGAGATACGCAGTATTTT.

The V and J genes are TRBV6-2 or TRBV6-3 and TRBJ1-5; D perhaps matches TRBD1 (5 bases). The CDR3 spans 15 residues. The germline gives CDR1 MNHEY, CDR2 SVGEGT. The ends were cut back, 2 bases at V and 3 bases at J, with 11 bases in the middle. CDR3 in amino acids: CASSYLGPDNQPQHF. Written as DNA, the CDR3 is TGTGCCAGCAGTTACCTGGGGCCGGACAATCAGCCCCAGCATTTT.

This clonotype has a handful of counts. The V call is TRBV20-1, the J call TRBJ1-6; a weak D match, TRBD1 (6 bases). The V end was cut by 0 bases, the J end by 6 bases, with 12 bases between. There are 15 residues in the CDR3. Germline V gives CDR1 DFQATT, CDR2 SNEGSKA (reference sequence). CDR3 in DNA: TGCAGTGCTAGAGAACTGACAGGCCGTAATTCACCCCTCCACTTT. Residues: CSARELTGRNSPLHF.

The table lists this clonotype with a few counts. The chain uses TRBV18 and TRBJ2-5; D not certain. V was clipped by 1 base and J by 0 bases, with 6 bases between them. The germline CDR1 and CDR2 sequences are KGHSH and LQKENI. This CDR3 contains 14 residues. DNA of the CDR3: TGTGCCAGCTCACCACGTCGTGACCAAGAGACCCAGTACTTC. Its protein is CASSPRRDQETQYF. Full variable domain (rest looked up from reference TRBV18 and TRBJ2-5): NAGVMQNPRHLVRRRGQEARLRCSPMKGHSHVYWYRQLPEEGLKFMVYLQKENIIDESGMPKERFSAEFPKEGPSILRIQQVVRGDSAAYFCASSPRRDQETQYFGPGTRLLVL.

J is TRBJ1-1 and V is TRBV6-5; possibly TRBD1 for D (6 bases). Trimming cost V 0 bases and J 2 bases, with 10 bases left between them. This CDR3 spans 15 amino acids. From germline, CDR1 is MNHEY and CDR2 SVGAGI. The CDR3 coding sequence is TGTGCCAGCAGTTACTCGGCAGGGGTCAACACTGAAGCTTTCTTT. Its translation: CASSYSAGVNTEAFF.

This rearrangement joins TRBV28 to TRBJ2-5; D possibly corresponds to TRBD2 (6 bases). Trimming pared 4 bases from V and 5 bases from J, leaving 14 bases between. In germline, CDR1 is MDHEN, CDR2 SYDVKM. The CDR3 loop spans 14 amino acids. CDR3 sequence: CASSSGLKGETQYF. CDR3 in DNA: TGTGCCAGCAGTTCCGGACTAAAGGGGGAGACCCAGTACTTC.

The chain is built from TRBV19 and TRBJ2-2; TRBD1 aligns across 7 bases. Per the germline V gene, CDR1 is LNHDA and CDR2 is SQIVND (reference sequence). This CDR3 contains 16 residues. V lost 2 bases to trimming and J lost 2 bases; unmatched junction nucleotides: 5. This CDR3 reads CASSITRTGNTGELFF. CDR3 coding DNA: TGTGCCAGTAGTATAACCAGGACAGGTAACACCGGGGAGCTGTTTTTT.

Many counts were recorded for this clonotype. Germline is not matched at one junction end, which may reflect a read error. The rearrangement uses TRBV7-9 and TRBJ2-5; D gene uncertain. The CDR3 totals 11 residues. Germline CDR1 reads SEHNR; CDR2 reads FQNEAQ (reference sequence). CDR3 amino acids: CASRLVETQYF. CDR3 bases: TGTGCCAGCAGATTAGTGGAGACCCAGTACTTC. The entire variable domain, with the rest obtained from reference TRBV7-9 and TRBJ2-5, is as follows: DTGVSQNPRHKITKRGQNVTFRCDPISEHNRLYWYRQTLGQGPEFLTYFQNEAQLEKSRLLSDRFSAERPKGSFSTLEIQRTEQGDSAMYLCASRLVETQYFGPGTRLLVL.

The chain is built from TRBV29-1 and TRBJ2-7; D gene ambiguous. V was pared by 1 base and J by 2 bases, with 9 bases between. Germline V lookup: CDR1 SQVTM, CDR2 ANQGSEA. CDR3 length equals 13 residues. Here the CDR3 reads CSVEGDIPYEQYF. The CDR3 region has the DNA TGCAGCGTTGAAGGAGATATTCCCTACGAGCAGTACTTC.

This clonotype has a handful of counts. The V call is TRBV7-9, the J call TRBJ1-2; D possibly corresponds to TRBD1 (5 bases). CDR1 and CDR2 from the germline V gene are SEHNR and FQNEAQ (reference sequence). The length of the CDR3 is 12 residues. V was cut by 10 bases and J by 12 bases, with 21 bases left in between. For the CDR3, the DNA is TGTGCCATTCCACGGGACGCCACTCATGACACCTTC. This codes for CAIPRDATHDTF.

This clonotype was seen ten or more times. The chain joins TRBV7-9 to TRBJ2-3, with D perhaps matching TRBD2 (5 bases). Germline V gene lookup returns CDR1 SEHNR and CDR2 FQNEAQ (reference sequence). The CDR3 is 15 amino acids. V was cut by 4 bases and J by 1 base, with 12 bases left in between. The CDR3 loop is CASSSSGAGTDTQYF. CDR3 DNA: TGTGCCAGCAGCTCCAGCGGTGCGGGCACAGATACGCAGTATTTT.

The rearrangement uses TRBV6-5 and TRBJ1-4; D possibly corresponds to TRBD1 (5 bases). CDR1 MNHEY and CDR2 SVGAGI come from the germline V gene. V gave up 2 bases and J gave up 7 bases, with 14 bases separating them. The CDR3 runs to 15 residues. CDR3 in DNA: TGTGCCAGCAGTTACCAGACGCAGGGTACTGAAAAACTGTTTTTT. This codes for CASSYQTQGTEKLFF.

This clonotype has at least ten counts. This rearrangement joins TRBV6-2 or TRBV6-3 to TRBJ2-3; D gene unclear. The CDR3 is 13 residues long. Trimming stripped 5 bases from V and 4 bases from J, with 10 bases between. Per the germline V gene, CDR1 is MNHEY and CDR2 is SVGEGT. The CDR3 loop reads CASSAWTADTQYF. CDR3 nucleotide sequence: TGTGCCAGCAGTGCATGGACGGCAGATACGCAGTATTTT.

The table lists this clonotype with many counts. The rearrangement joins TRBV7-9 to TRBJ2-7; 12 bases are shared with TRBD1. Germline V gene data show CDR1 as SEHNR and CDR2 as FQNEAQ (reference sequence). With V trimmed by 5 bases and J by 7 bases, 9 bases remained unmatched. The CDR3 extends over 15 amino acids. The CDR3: CASSPRDRGREEQYV. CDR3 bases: TGTGCCAGCAGCCCCAGGGACAGGGGGCGCGAAGAGCAGTACGTC.